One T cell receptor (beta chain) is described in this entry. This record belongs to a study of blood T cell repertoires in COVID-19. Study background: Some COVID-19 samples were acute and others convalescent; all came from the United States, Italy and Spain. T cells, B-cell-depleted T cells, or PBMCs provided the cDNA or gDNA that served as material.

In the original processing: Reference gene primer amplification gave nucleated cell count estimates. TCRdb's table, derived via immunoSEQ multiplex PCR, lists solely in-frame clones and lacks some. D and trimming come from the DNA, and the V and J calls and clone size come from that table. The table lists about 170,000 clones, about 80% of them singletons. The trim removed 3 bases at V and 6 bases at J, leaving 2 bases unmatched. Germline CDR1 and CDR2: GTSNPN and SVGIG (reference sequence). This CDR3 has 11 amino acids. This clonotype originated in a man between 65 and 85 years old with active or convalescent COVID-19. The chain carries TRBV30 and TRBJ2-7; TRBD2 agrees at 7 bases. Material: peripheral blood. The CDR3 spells CAWRLAREQYF. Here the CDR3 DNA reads TGTGCCTGGAGACTAGCGCGCGAGCAGTACTTC.